The 23 T cell receptor beta chains presented below share a single source sample, sequenced in a study of relationships among human T cell subsets. Semiquantitative ARM-PCR amplified T cell receptor alpha and beta CDR3 regions from mRNA. Tagged nested gene-specific primers were used first, then communal superprimers amplified exponentially. MiXCR, applied by TCRdb to the multiplex PCR reads, yields one record per CDR3 protein. Found here are a few thousand distinct CDR3 sequences, about 42% of them singletons; the top ten hold approximately 42%. Sequencing was performed on activated T cells sorted from blood. The subset here: CD45RA-RO-CD69+ activated T cells. Receptors were obtained from a man aged 40-55 years in good health.

This chain links TRBV7-9 with TRBJ2-7; D might be TRBD1 (6 bases). The CDR3 runs to 14 residues. V was trimmed by 5 bases and J by 7 bases, leaving 18 bases between them. Per the germline V gene, CDR1 is SEHNR and CDR2 is FQNEAQ (reference sequence). CDR3 amino acids: CASSASEGGREQYF. The DNA of the CDR3 is TGTGCCAGCAGCGCTTCAGAAGGGGGTAGGGAGCAGTACTTC.

This chain joins TRBV27 and TRBJ2-2, with D unclear. The CDR3 is 14 residues long. From germline, CDR1 is MNHEY and CDR2 SMNVEV (reference sequence). V gave up 2 bases and J gave up 2 bases, with 6 bases separating them. CDR3 amino acids: CASSLIVNTGELFF. As DNA, the CDR3 is TGTGCCAGCAGTTTAATAGTAAACACCGGGGAGCTGTTTTTT.

This clonotype was observed a handful of times. The chain joins TRBV14 to TRBJ2-1, with no clear D. The CDR3 spans 12 residues. Germline assignment: CDR1 SGHDN and CDR2 FVKESK. V was clipped by 3 bases and J by 9 bases, with 9 bases between them. The CDR3: CASSHERSEQFF. The DNA for the CDR3 is TGTGCCAGCAGCCATGAACGTAGTGAGCAGTTCTTC.

Comment on this clonotype: At one end the junction does not follow the germline gene, possibly because of a read error. The chain employs TRBV13 and TRBJ2-1; D remains unclear. The CDR3 has 14 amino acids. Germline loops: CDR1 PRHDT, CDR2 FYEKMQ (reference sequence). The CDR3 bases are TGTGCCAGCGGCTTCCGAGGCCCCCACAATGAGCAGTTCTTC. The encoded protein is CASGFRGPHNEQFF.

The V gene is TRBV11-2, the J gene TRBJ2-1; 8 bases are a match to TRBD2. From germline, CDR1 is SGHAT and CDR2 FQNNGV. The CDR3 consists of 16 residues. The V and J ends lost 5 bases and 4 bases, in that order; junction bases with no gene match: 10. The CDR3, as DNA: TGTGCCAGCAGCCTAGTCCCTAGCGGGTATTACAATGAGCAGTTCTTC. This translates into CASSLVPSGYYNEQFF.

The gene calls are TRBV5-6 and TRBJ2-1, with 9 bases identical to TRBD1. With V trimmed by 1 base and J by 12 bases, 14 bases remained unmatched. The CDR3 loop spans 16 amino acids. Germline CDR1 and CDR2: SGHDT and YYEEEE. The CDR3 here is CASSLSNWTGAGWQFF. The CDR3 DNA reads as TGTGCCAGCAGCTTGTCAAACTGGACAGGGGCAGGTTGGCAGTTCTTC.

The chain is built from TRBV11-2 and TRBJ2-5; the D call may be TRBD1 or TRBD2 (5 bases each). CDR1 is SGHAT and CDR2 is FQNNGV in the germline V gene. This CDR3 comprises 16 residues. V lost 5 bases and J lost 6, with 22 bases in between. The CDR3: CASSPGTIKLRQTQYF. The CDR3 DNA reads TGTGCCAGCAGCCCGGGGACCATAAAGCTTAGACAGACCCAGTACTTC.

The rearrangement uses TRBV29-1 and TRBJ1-2; TRBD1 agrees at 8 bases. The J segment lost 6 bases and the V segment lost 6 bases, leaving 9 bases of the junction unmatched. The germline gives CDR1 SQVTM, CDR2 ANQGSEA. This CDR3 has 13 amino acids. Here the CDR3 reads CSVGGQGLHGYTF. The DNA of the CDR3 is TGCAGCGTGGGCGGACAGGGCCTTCATGGCTACACCTTC.

This clonotype showed up just a few times. The chain links TRBV4-1 to TRBJ1-1; possible D gene TRBD1, 6 bases. The CDR3 covers 15 residues. CDR1 and CDR2 (germline): MGHRA, YSYEKL. Trimming removed 5 bases at V and 1 base at J, with 14 bases between. The DNA of the CDR3 is TGCGCCAGCAGCTCAACAGGGTACCAGAACACTGAAGCTTTCTTT. Amino acid sequence: CASSSTGYQNTEAFF.

The chain carries TRBV13 and TRBJ2-1; D remains ambiguous. With 11 bases removed from V and 2 bases from J, the gap between germline ends came to 16 bases. Germline-derived CDR1 and CDR2 are PRHDT and FYEKMQ (reference sequence). The CDR3 totals 14 residues. This CDR3 is CAGGFRGPYNEQFF. Here the CDR3 DNA reads TGTGCCGGCGGCTTCCGAGGCCCCTACAATGAGCAGTTCTTC.

This clonotype was recorded once. This rearrangement joins TRBV4-1 to TRBJ1-2; D unclear. The CDR3 runs 12 residues. Germline-derived CDR1 and CDR2 are MGHRA and YSYEKL. The germline V and J ends were trimmed by 11 bases and 2 bases, with 12 bases remaining between them. The CDR3 spells CALRPDNYGYTF. For the CDR3, the DNA is TGCGCCCTCAGGCCCGACAACTATGGCTACACCTTC.

This chain connects TRBV20-1 to TRBJ2-7, with D hard to call. CDR1 DFQATT and CDR2 SNEGSKA come from the germline V gene (reference sequence). With 1 base removed from V and 3 bases from J, the gap between germline ends came to 10 bases. CDR3 size: 13 residues. CDR3 amino acids: CSARGASDYEQYF. CDR3 in DNA: TGCAGTGCTAGAGGCGCCAGCGACTACGAGCAGTACTTC.

By share, this clonotype counts as large. V is TRBV11-2 and J is TRBJ2-5; no reliable D call. The CDR3 extends over 15 amino acids. Trimming cost V 0 bases and J 2 bases, with 10 bases left between them. CDR1 is SGHAT, CDR2 FQNNGV, per germline. CDR3 amino acids: CASSLEWRLQETQYF. In DNA form, the CDR3 reads TGTGCCAGCAGCTTAGAGTGGCGATTGCAAGAGACCCAGTACTTC.

This clonotype was counted a few times. The CDR3 loop reads CASGTLGTEAFF. CDR3 coding DNA: TGTGCCAGCGGGACTCTGGGGACTGAAGCTTTCTTT. The chain has TRBV7-9 and TRBJ1-1, with D possibly being TRBD1 (5 bases). Germline V gene sequence: CDR1 SEHNR, CDR2 FQNEAQ (reference sequence). Deletions cut 8 bases from V and 5 bases from J, with 12 bases between. The CDR3 consists of 12 residues.

This clonotype qualifies as large. CDR3 sequence: CASRGGTYEQYF. As DNA, the CDR3 is TGTGCCAGCAGAGGCGGAACCTACGAGCAGTACTTC. V gene TRBV6-5 combines with J gene TRBJ2-7; D unclear. Germline V CDR1 and CDR2: MNHEY, SVGAGI. The CDR3 spans 12 residues. V lost 6 bases and J 2 bases, leaving 8 bases between the germline ends.

The table lists this clonotype with a few counts. V gene TRBV11-2 combines with J gene TRBJ2-5, with TRBD2 matching 10 bases. Germline V gene lookup returns CDR1 SGHAT and CDR2 FQNNGV. V gave up 3 bases and J gave up 6 bases; unmatched junction bases: 7. The CDR3 runs to 15 residues. CDR3: CASSFGSGGPKTQYF. The CDR3 DNA follows: TGTGCCAGCAGCTTTGGTAGCGGGGGGCCTAAGACCCAGTACTTC.

The gene calls are TRBV7-8 and TRBJ2-1; weak D call: TRBD1 (6 bases). V shed 5 bases and J shed 8 bases, with 19 bases lying between them. Germline assignment: CDR1 SGHVS and CDR2 FQNEAQ. The CDR3 has 15 amino acids. CDR3 protein: CASSAEAIGGDEQFF. For the CDR3, the DNA is TGTGCCAGCAGCGCTGAGGCTATTGGGGGCGATGAGCAGTTCTTC. The entire variable domain, with the rest obtained from reference TRBV7-8 and TRBJ2-1, is as follows: GAGVSQSPRYKVAKRGQDVALRCDPISGHVSLFWYQQALGQGPEFLTYFQNEAQLDKSGLPSDRFFAERPEGSVSTLKIQRTQQEDSAVYLCASSAEAIGGDEQFFGPGTRLTVL.

The gene calls are TRBV28 and TRBJ2-7; D is perhaps TRBD1 (6 bases). The germline V gene encodes CDR1 MDHEN and CDR2 SYDVKM. CDR3 length: 14 residues. Trimming removed 7 bases at V and 5 bases at J, with 18 bases between. In nucleotides, the CDR3 is TGTGCCAGCAATACCGGGACAAACGTCAACGAGCAGTACTTC. Its translation: CASNTGTNVNEQYF.

This clonotype has a handful of counts. The chain couples TRBV7-4 to TRBJ2-7; D is ambiguous. The V gene lost 5 bases and the J gene lost 7 bases, with 12 bases spanning the gap. This CDR3 contains 12 residues. Germline V gives CDR1 SGHVT, CDR2 SQSDAQ. The DNA for the CDR3 is TGTGCCAGCAGCCGGACGGGCGATGAGCAGTACTTC. It specifies CASSRTGDEQYF.

With respect to this clonotype: The junction does not match germline at one end; this may be a read error. This chain joins TRBV7-9 and TRBJ2-7; 10 bases agree with TRBD2. This CDR3 comprises 13 residues. The germline CDR1 and CDR2 sequences are SEHNR and FQNEAQ (reference sequence). DNA for the CDR3: TGTGCTAGCAGCAGCGGGAGGGCCTACGAGCAGTACTTC. It yields the protein CASSSGRAYEQYF.

This clonotype was detected only once. J is TRBJ2-7 and V is TRBV6-6; D is ambiguous. The CDR3 contains 16 residues. Germline V gene data show CDR1 as MNHNY and CDR2 as SVGAGI (reference sequence). The V gene lost 7 bases and the J gene lost 4 bases, with 23 bases spanning the gap. Here the CDR3 reads CASTSGRPGISYEQYF. CDR3 in DNA: TGTGCCAGCACCTCCGGCCGACCAGGCATATCTTACGAGCAGTACTTC.

This clonotype was found a few times. This CDR3 reads CASSFSGGRQETQYF. The CDR3 coding sequence is TGTGCCAGCAGTTTTTCCGGGGGTCGACAAGAGACCCAGTACTTC. This sequence joins TRBV27 and TRBJ2-5; weak D call: TRBD2 (6 bases). The germline V gene has CDR1 MNHEY and CDR2 SMNVEV (reference sequence). The V end lost 3 bases, the J end lost 2 bases, and 13 bases lay between the germline ends. The CDR3 contains 15 residues.

By its share, this clonotype is medium-sized. The chain has TRBV20-1 and TRBJ2-1, with D unresolved. Germline loops: CDR1 DFQATT, CDR2 SNEGSKA (reference sequence). CDR3 length: 14 amino acids. Trimming took off 6 bases at V and 7 bases at J, with 19 bases between the two ends. The CDR3 reads CSAKIVLRGNEQFF. CDR3 coding DNA: TGCAGTGCAAAGATAGTGCTGCGAGGAAATGAGCAGTTCTTC.